The present T cell receptor beta chain was sequenced within a study of T cell responses to AZD1222 COVID-19 vaccine (dated by TCRdb to the early 2020s). With respect to the entire study: Because spike-specific TCR depth and breadth did not differ between the two schedules, AZD1222 recipients who got a second dose at roughly 4 weeks were pooled with those who got a second dose at roughly 12 weeks. Trial participants were enrolled by age into 18-55, 56-69 and 70-plus year subgroups, with roughly 160, 29 and 62 TCR-sequenced participants respectively. A total of just over 230 trial participants underwent TCR sequencing, of whom around 210 had received two doses of AZD1222 and some 26 had received two doses of the MenACWY control vaccine.

The CDR3 regions of human TCRbeta chains were subjected to immunosequencing. The authors' analysis ran thus. Repertoire TCRs were checked for matches against a reference library of SARS-CoV-2-specific TCRs that had been generated using the MIRA antigen-specificity platform. Breadth meant the fraction of unique TCRs that were SARS-CoV-2-associated, whereas depth meant the fraction of total T cells that were SARS-CoV-2-associated. Using the MIRA data, each spike-specific TCR was mapped to the spike region that the TCR reacts to and placed in a CD4 or CD8 class. Log10-transformed breadth and depth values were compared by one-way ANOVA with Sidak's multiple comparisons tests. TCRdb stores this immuneACCESS table with in-frame sequences only. Part of the clones is absent; in the studies checked, under half of the shortfall reflects unresolved V genes, and no reason is known for the rest. V, J and clone size were drawn from that table, and D and trimming were deduced from the DNA. This sample comprises fewer than 120,000 clones, 85% to 95% of them detected only once. Around 7.8% of the sample belongs to the ten largest clones.

Overall results and qualifications from the work: The whole spike protein was spanned by vaccine-associated CD4 TCRs, and dominant responses were seen in regions 160-218 and 743-854. Epitopes outside the regions mutated in the B.1.351 and B.1.1.7 variants were reportedly recognized by nearly half of the unique spike-specific TCRs. Participants were mostly white British and included more females than males, and it was suggested by the authors that clonal diversity may have been underestimated. After two AZD1222 doses, spike-specific TCR breadth and depth were significantly higher than at day 0 and than in MenACWY recipients. No day 14 peak-response samples were available, so repertoires were characterized only after the peak T cell response. Only five to seven AZD1222 recipients were SARS-CoV-2 seropositive at baseline, limiting conclusions about previously exposed vaccinees. In the small 56-69-year group, the increase in depth fell short of significance, most likely because of low power.

In the case of this clone: There is no known antigen for this receptor. The input lacks base qualities; no much larger clone sits a single base away.

The sample's time point label is to be understood as: baseline before first vaccination. The vaccinee samples were drawn from two UK trials, COV001 and COV002, one of which was a single-blind randomized controlled phase 2/3 trial testing AZD1222 (ChAdOx1 nCoV-19) in healthy adults. For TCRbeta chain sequencing, PBMC samples from trial participants were taken at day 0 and at day 28 after the second dose. The CDR1 and CDR2 encoded by the germline V gene are SNHLY and FYNNEI. Trimming costs V 4 bases and J 3 bases, and their ends lie 13 bases apart. The CDR3 starts with the cysteine, ends with the phenylalanine, and has 14 residues. Only the CDR3 part of the read is kept: 42 bases, read in frame from the first base.

Here the sequenced sample was peripheral blood, taken on day 0 of AZD1222 vaccination. This TCR was recovered from an adult in good health. Recombination connected TRBV2 to TRBJ2-7; the D region may be TRBD1 or TRBD2, each matching 5 bases equally. The DNA sequence is TGTGCCAGCAGTGTGGGACCAGGGAGCTACGAGCAGTACTTC. The translation is CASSVGPGSYEQYF.